The 25 T cell receptor beta chains below all came from one sample that was sequenced in a study of shared clonotypes between healthy human individuals. Libraries were prepared by immunoSEQ multiplex PCR; TCRdb keeps only in-frame clonotypes and omits some of them. Here the sample spans about 600,000 clones, over 95% being singletons. CD45RO negativity and positive selection for CCR7 defined naive CD8 cells, a population that excluded terminally differentiated effector memory CD45RA+ cells. What was sequenced was naive CD8+ T cells sorted from blood. These receptor sequences come from a woman in her 30s in good health.

On this clone itself: Other DNA variants within this sample encode the same CDR3. The rearrangement links TRBV9 to TRBJ2-1; weak D call: TRBD1 (6 bases). From germline, CDR1 is SGDLS and CDR2 YYNGEE. Trimming removed 0 bases from V and 9 bases from J, with 7 bases in between. CDR3 length equals 12 residues. The CDR3 region is CASSVEGGEQFF. The CDR3 DNA reads as TGTGCCAGCAGCGTAGAAGGGGGTGAGCAGTTCTTC. Together with reference TRBV9 and TRBJ2-1, the CDR3 gives the full variable domain: DSGVTQTPKHLITATGQRVTLRCSPRSGDLSVYWYQQSLDQGLQFLIQYYNGEERAKGNILERFSAQQFPDLHSELNLSSLELGDSALYFCASSVEGGEQFFGPGTRLTVL.

The chain employs TRBV28 and TRBJ2-5; 7 bases line up with TRBD1. This CDR3 has 14 amino acids. Germline CDR1 reads MDHEN; CDR2 reads SYDVKM. J was trimmed by 5 bases and V by 6 bases; bases with no gene match: 9. This chain's CDR3 is CASSPPTGQETQYF. In nucleotides, the CDR3 is TGTGCCAGCAGCCCCCCGACAGGGCAGGAGACCCAGTACTTC. Looking up the rest from reference TRBV28 and TRBJ2-5 gives the full variable domain: DVKVTQSSRYLVKRTGEKVFLECVQDMDHENMFWYRQDPGLGLRLIYFSYDVKMKEKGDIPEGYSVSREKKERFSLILESASTNQTSMYLCASSPPTGQETQYFGPGTRLLVL.

This clone has just one count. CDR3 nucleotide sequence: TGTGCCACCAGCATCGGTACTAGGCAATACGAGCAGTACTTC. As protein: CATSIGTRQYEQYF. The rearrangement uses TRBV15 and TRBJ2-7; weak D call: TRBD2 (5 bases). This CDR3 is 14 amino acids long. The V end lost 4 bases, the J end lost 4 bases, and 14 bases lay between the germline ends. Germline assignment: CDR1 LNHNV and CDR2 YYDKDF (reference sequence).

The rearrangement links TRBV5-1 to TRBJ2-3; 14 bases align to TRBD2. Germline CDR1 is SGHRS and CDR2 is YFSETQ. CDR3 length: 17 amino acids. V dropped 5 bases and J dropped 3; count of bases not matched to a gene: 8. Written as DNA, the CDR3 is TGCGCCAGCAGTTCCGGGACTAGCGGGAGTATGACAGATACGCAGTATTTT. Its protein is CASSSGTSGSMTDTQYF. Combining the CDR3 with reference TRBV5-1 and TRBJ2-3 gives the whole variable domain KAGVTQTPRYLIKTRGQQVTLSCSPISGHRSVSWYQQTPGQGLQFLFEYFSETQRNKGNFPGRFSGRQFSNSRSEMNVSTLELGDSALYLCASSSGTSGSMTDTQYFGPGTRLTVL.

The V and J genes are TRBV28 and TRBJ2-1, with D uncertain. This CDR3 contains 14 residues. The germline V and J ends were trimmed by 3 bases and 2 bases, with 8 bases remaining between them. The germline CDR1 and CDR2 sequences are MDHEN and SYDVKM. The CDR3 nucleotides are TGTGCCAGCAGTTTGGGCAGCACCTACAATGAGCAGTTCTTC. Its protein is CASSLGSTYNEQFF.

This clone has just one count. The rearrangement uses TRBV4-1 and TRBJ2-5, with D possibly being TRBD2 (5 bases). The germline V gene encodes CDR1 MGHRA and CDR2 YSYEKL. The V and J ends lost 3 bases and 5 bases respectively, with 22 bases between them. The length of the CDR3 is 17 residues. The CDR3 bases are TGCGCCAGCAGCCACCCTAATTATGTTGAGGGAGACGAGACCCAGTACTTC. It codes for CASSHPNYVEGDETQYF.

The chain carries TRBV5-6 and TRBJ2-7; 9 positions agree with TRBD2. J gave up 2 bases and V 4 bases, and 16 bases lay outside the gene matches. The CDR3 has 18 residues. Germline loops: CDR1 SGHDT, CDR2 YYEEEE. The CDR3 protein is CASSTRTSAEPHPYEQYF. CDR3 DNA: TGTGCCAGCAGCACAAGGACTAGCGCAGAGCCACATCCCTACGAGCAGTACTTC.

Comment on this clone: Other DNA sequences in this specimen translate into the identical CDR3. The chain couples TRBV7-9 to TRBJ2-7, with D unresolved. The V gene's germline CDR1 is SEHNR and CDR2 FQNEAQ (reference sequence). V was cut by 3 bases and J by 2 bases, with 8 bases left in between. CDR3 size: 13 residues. CDR3 sequence: CASSLGKPYEQYF. The CDR3 DNA reads TGTGCCAGCAGCTTGGGAAAACCCTACGAGCAGTACTTC. Variable domain in full (rest from reference TRBV7-9 and TRBJ2-7): DTGVSQNPRHKITKRGQNVTFRCDPISEHNRLYWYRQTLGQGPEFLTYFQNEAQLEKSRLLSDRFSAERPKGSFSTLEIQRTEQGDSAMYLCASSLGKPYEQYFGPGTRLTVT.

Comment on this clone: Other DNA sequences in the sample encode the same CDR3. This chain joins TRBV28 and TRBJ2-5; no firm D call. Germline CDR1 is MDHEN and CDR2 is SYDVKM. With 3 bases removed from V and 5 bases from J, the gap between germline ends came to 4 bases. CDR3 length equals 11 residues. Here the CDR3 DNA reads TGTGCCAGCAGTTTTCAGGAGACCCAGTACTTC. This sequence encodes CASSFQETQYF.

The V gene is TRBV11-2, the J gene TRBJ2-7; TRBD2 agrees at 11 bases. V shed 2 bases, J shed 1 base, and the junction held 4 bases outside the gene matches. CDR1 is SGHAT and CDR2 is FQNNGV in the germline V gene. The CDR3 loop spans 16 amino acids. CDR3 region: CASSLPSGRPSYEQYF. CDR3 bases: TGTGCCAGCAGCTTACCTAGCGGGAGGCCTTCCTACGAGCAGTACTTC. The whole variable domain, filled in from reference TRBV11-2 and TRBJ2-7, reads EAGVAQSPRYKIIEKRQSVAFWCNPISGHATLYWYQQILGQGPKLLIQFQNNGVVDDSQLPKDRFSAERLKGVDSTLKIQPAKLEDSAVYLCASSLPSGRPSYEQYFGPGTRLTVT.

The CDR3 sequence: CASGQLIEQFF. As DNA, the CDR3 is TGTGCCAGCGGCCAATTAATAGAGCAGTTCTTC. The chain recombines TRBV6-5 with TRBJ2-1; D remains unclear. V lost 8 bases to trimming and J lost 10 bases, with 12 bases between them. The germline gives CDR1 MNHEY, CDR2 SVGAGI. The CDR3 is 11 amino acids.

This clone was observed once. This chain connects TRBV19 to TRBJ2-2, with unresolved D. The germline gives CDR1 LNHDA, CDR2 SQIVND (reference sequence). The CDR3 is 16 residues long. V lost 0 bases and J lost 2, with 10 bases in between. The CDR3 protein is CASSIEQTPNTGELFF. The CDR3 region has the DNA TGTGCCAGTAGTATAGAACAGACTCCAAACACCGGGGAGCTGTTTTTT.

This clone appeared once. The V gene is TRBV4-1, the J gene TRBJ1-2; 7 bases are shared with TRBD1. With V trimmed by 2 bases and J by 4 bases, 10 bases remained unmatched. Germline loops: CDR1 MGHRA, CDR2 YSYEKL. This CDR3 is 16 amino acids long. The CDR3 nucleotides are TGCGCCAGCAGCCAAAACCCGGGACAGCAAACCTATGGCTACACCTTC. It is translated as CASSQNPGQQTYGYTF.

The V and J genes are TRBV25-1 and TRBJ1-1; D not certain. Germline-derived CDR1 and CDR2 are MGHDK and SYGVNS. Trimming removed 2 bases from V and 4 bases from J, with 8 bases in between. The CDR3 extends over 13 amino acids. CDR3 nucleotide sequence: TGTGCCAGCAGTGAAGACTGGGGCACTGAAGCTTTCTTT. Its translation: CASSEDWGTEAFF.

This chain links TRBV29-1 with TRBJ2-7; no reliable D call. Germline V gene data show CDR1 as SQVTM and CDR2 as ANQGSEA. The CDR3 sequence is 16 residues long. Trimming removed 0 bases from V and 0 bases from J, with 15 bases in between. CDR3 loop: CSVEDTGHGSSYEQYF. As DNA, the CDR3 is TGCAGCGTTGAAGACACGGGCCACGGAAGCTCCTACGAGCAGTACTTC.

The table lists this clone with a count of one. The V call is TRBV29-1, the J call TRBJ1-2, with TRBD1 as a possible D gene (5 bases). Germline V gives CDR1 SQVTM, CDR2 ANQGSEA. Trimming removed 1 base at V and 5 bases at J, with 11 bases between. This CDR3 region has 13 residues. Here the CDR3 reads CSVEGRQLYGYTF. In nucleotides, the CDR3 is TGCAGCGTTGAAGGGAGACAGCTATATGGCTACACCTTC.

This clone was counted a single time. The V gene is TRBV27, the J gene TRBJ2-5; D remains unclear. Trimming took 2 bases from V and 4 from J, leaving 17 bases between them. Germline V gene sequence: CDR1 MNHEY, CDR2 SMNVEV (reference sequence). The CDR3 is made up of 16 amino acids. The DNA of the CDR3 is TGTGCCAGCAGTTTAATCCCCCCCGCATATGGAGAGACCCAGTACTTC. This codes for CASSLIPPAYGETQYF.

This sequence joins TRBV29-1 and TRBJ2-1, with 9 bases identical to TRBD2. This CDR3 region has 17 residues. CDR1 SQVTM and CDR2 ANQGSEA come from the germline V gene. The ends lost 7 bases at V and 1 base at J; junction bases unmatched: 14. CDR3 amino acids: CSGDWAGGVFSYNEQFF. Here the CDR3 DNA reads TGCAGCGGGGACTGGGCGGGAGGGGTTTTTTCCTACAATGAGCAGTTCTTC.

J is TRBJ1-3 and V is TRBV5-6, with D perhaps TRBD1 (5 bases). V was cut by 4 bases and J by 4 bases, with 15 bases left in between. CDR1 SGHDT and CDR2 YYEEEE come from the germline V gene. The CDR3 has 15 amino acids. The CDR3 sequence: CASSRPGALGNTIYF. The CDR3 bases are TGTGCCAGCAGCCGCCCCGGGGCTCTGGGAAACACCATATATTTT.

Notes on this clone: Sequence at one end of the junction differs from germline and may be a read error. This chain uses TRBV19 with TRBJ1-5; D gene ambiguous. The CDR3 spans 13 residues. Germline CDR1 and CDR2: LNHDA and SQIVND (reference sequence). The DNA for the CDR3 is TGTGCCAGTAGTGTAGATAGCAATCAGCCCCAGCATTTT. It translates to CASSVDSNQPQHF.

The genes are TRBV7-9 and TRBJ2-7; D call uncertain. Germline V CDR1 and CDR2: SEHNR, FQNEAQ (reference sequence). The CDR3 consists of 12 residues. Trimming shortened V by 5 bases and J by 7 bases, and 12 bases separated the two germline ends. DNA of the CDR3: TGTGCCAGCAGCGAGTGGGCATTGGAGCAGTACTTC. Translating it yields CASSEWALEQYF.

The rearrangement links TRBV7-9 to TRBJ2-1; a possible D gene is TRBD2 (6 bases). The germline V gene has CDR1 SEHNR and CDR2 FQNEAQ (reference sequence). V was trimmed by 5 bases and J by 13 bases, leaving 21 bases between them. This CDR3 is 14 amino acids long. CDR3 sequence (DNA): TGTGCCAGCAGCGCCTCGGAGGGACCTAATCGTCAGTTCTTC. It translates to CASSASEGPNRQFF.

Note on this clone: At the DNA level, this CDR3 is encoded by other sequences in the same sample as well. The CDR3 is CASSLAAGGYNEQFF. The DNA of the CDR3 is TGTGCCAGCAGCTTAGCGGCGGGAGGGTACAATGAGCAGTTCTTC. The chain couples TRBV7-6 to TRBJ2-1; 9 nucleotides line up with TRBD2. The V gene's germline CDR1 is SGHVS and CDR2 FNYEAQ. With V trimmed by 0 bases and J by 4 bases, 1 base remained unmatched. The CDR3 runs to 15 residues.

This chain links TRBV29-1 with TRBJ2-3; possibly TRBD2 for D (6 bases). CDR1 and CDR2 from the germline V gene are SQVTM and ANQGSEA. This CDR3 comprises 15 residues. V lost 0 bases and J lost 6, with 16 bases in between. In DNA, the CDR3 is TGCAGCGTTGAAGATTGGTCAACGGGAGTTGATACGCAGTATTTT. Its protein product is CSVEDWSTGVDTQYF.

This sequence joins TRBV9 and TRBJ2-7; D may be TRBD1 or TRBD2 (5 bases each). Trimming pared 4 bases from V and 4 bases from J, leaving 15 bases between. CDR1 and CDR2 from the germline V gene are SGDLS and YYNGEE. CDR3 length equals 14 residues. In DNA, the CDR3 is TGTGCCAGCAGCCCCCCCGGGACGGGGTACGAGCAGTACTTC. Protein sequence: CASSPPGTGYEQYF.